Presented here are 5 T cell receptor beta chains from one specimen sequenced in a study of identical twins. Via MiXCR, TCRdb re-called the 5' RACE reads, giving one row per CDR3 protein. The sample lists under 500,000 distinct CDR3 sequences; about 13% were seen once. The same data also contributed to another study, on yellow fever vaccine responses in identical twins.

Sequencing was done on a sample of CD4+ T cells sorted from blood. These receptors were collected from a woman aged 18 to 35 in good health.

The chain has TRBV28 and TRBJ1-2, with D perhaps TRBD1 (5 bases). The CDR3 is made up of 14 amino acids. Germline V gives CDR1 MDHEN, CDR2 SYDVKM. V dropped 3 bases and J dropped 8 bases, with 16 bases sitting between them. The CDR3 sequence is CASSFEAGTRGYTF. The CDR3 DNA reads as TGTGCCAGCAGTTTTGAGGCAGGGACGAGGGGCTACACCTTC.

The rearrangement joins TRBV30 to TRBJ2-3; TRBD2 aligns across 8 bases. Germline V lookup: CDR1 GTSNPN, CDR2 SVGIG (reference sequence). The CDR3 loop spans 14 amino acids. The ends lost 0 bases at V and 3 bases at J; junction bases unmatched: 2. DNA for the CDR3: TGTGCCTGGAGTGTAACGGGAGGGACAGATACGCAGTATTTT. Amino acids: CAWSVTGGTDTQYF.

This clonotype was detected only a few times. V is TRBV11-2 and J is TRBJ1-6; 8 bases match TRBD1. Per germline, CDR1 SGHAT and CDR2 FQNNGV. This CDR3 has 16 amino acids. Unmatched junction bases numbered 3, after V lost 4 bases and J lost 1 base. CDR3 sequence: CASSSRQGSYNSPLHF. The CDR3 bases are TGTGCCAGCAGCTCTCGACAGGGGTCCTATAATTCACCCCTCCACTTT.

The chain links TRBV5-6 to TRBJ2-2, with D unresolved. CDR3 length: 13 amino acids. Germline-derived CDR1 and CDR2 are SGHDT and YYEEEE. V was clipped by 3 bases and J by 4 bases, with 7 bases between them. The CDR3 nucleotides read TGTGCCAGCAGCTGGGCCCGCACCGGGGAGCTGTTTTTT. Amino acids: CASSWARTGELFF. Full variable domain (remainder filled in from reference TRBV5-6 and TRBJ2-2): DAGVTQSPTHLIKTRGQQVTLRCSPKSGHDTVSWYQQALGQGPQFIFQYYEEEERQRGNFPDRFSGHQFPNYSSELNVNALLLGDSALYLCASSWARTGELFFGEGSRLTVL.

This clonotype was seen a few times. The gene calls are TRBV4-1 and TRBJ2-2; TRBD2 matches 8 bases. Germline V lookup: CDR1 MGHRA, CDR2 YSYEKL. The CDR3 covers 20 residues. Unmatched junction bases numbered 20, after V lost 2 bases and J lost 6 bases. CDR3 protein: CASSQIAVRVAGIASGELFF. The CDR3 nucleotides are TGCGCCAGCAGCCAAATAGCCGTCAGAGTAGCGGGGATAGCGTCCGGGGAGCTGTTTTTT.